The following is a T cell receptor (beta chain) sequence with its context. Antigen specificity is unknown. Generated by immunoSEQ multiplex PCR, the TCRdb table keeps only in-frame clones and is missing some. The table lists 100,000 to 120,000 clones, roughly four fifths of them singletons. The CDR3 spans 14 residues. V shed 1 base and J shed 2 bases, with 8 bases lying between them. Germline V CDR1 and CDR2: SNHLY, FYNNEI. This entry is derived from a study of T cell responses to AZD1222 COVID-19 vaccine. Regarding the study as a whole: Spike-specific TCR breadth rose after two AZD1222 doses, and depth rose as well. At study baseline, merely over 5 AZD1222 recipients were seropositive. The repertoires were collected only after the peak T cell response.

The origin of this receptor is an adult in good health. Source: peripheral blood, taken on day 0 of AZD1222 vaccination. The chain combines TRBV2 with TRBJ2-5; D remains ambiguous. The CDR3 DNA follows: TGTGCCAGCAGTGAAGTTGGAGTTCAAGAGACCCAGTACTTC. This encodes CASSEVGVQETQYF.